The TCR beta chain under discussion was sequenced for a study of molecular identifiers for immune sequencing clone quantification. Source material for naive CD8 libraries was roughly 20,000 to 1,000,000 sorted cells, with 10%, 30% or 50% RNA. The ends were cut back, 8 bases at V and 5 bases at J, with 17 bases in the middle. The CDR3 extends over 14 amino acids. The germline gives CDR1 MGHRA, CDR2 YSYEKL. Study-level results: Over 97% of effector molecules, but under 1% in naive cells, were held by clones with more than 20 RNA copies. Sharing of a barcode by identical TCR molecules could cause highly expanded clone sizes to be underestimated. Spiked Jurkat TCR RNA originating from one cell could reportedly be identified amid around 970,000 naive cells.

TCRdb re-analysed the PCR reads in MiXCR, keeping a single row per CDR3 protein. The sample comprises 550,000 to 750,000 distinct CDR3 sequences, just under 20% of which are singletons, and 0.85% rests with the top ten. This clonotype was observed at least ten times. What it binds is unknown. The sample consisted of naive CD8+ T cells from blood, with Jurkat cell RNA spiked in. The subset is: FACS-sorted CD8+CD4-CCR7+CD45RA+ naive T cells. The chain employs TRBV4-1 and TRBJ2-3, with a tentative D call TRBD2 (7 bases). This receptor was taken from a human donor in good health. Some libraries in this study had Jurkat cell RNA spiked in. The CDR3 spells CASWEGGRKDTQYF. DNA for the CDR3: TGCGCCAGCTGGGAGGGGGGGCGCAAAGATACGCAGTATTTT.